This T cell receptor (beta chain) appears in the sequencing data of a study of blood T cell repertoires in COVID-19. Study overall: COVID-19 samples from acute and convalescent phases originated in the United States, Italy and Spain. The analysed material was cDNA or gDNA that came from T cells, B-cell-depleted T cells, or PBMCs.

CDR1 is SGHRS and CDR2 is YFSETQ in the germline V gene. Trimming shortened V by 5 bases and J by 8 bases, and 14 bases separated the two germline ends. CDR3 length: 14 amino acids. Original analysis: Estimates of nucleated cell counts were drawn from the amplification of reference gene primers. Sequenced by immunoSEQ multiplex PCR; TCRdb stores in-frame clones only, minus some. The V and J calls and clone size are taken from that table; D and trimming were inferred from the DNA. Seen here are some 260,000 clones, around nine tenths observed once, and the top ten hold 1.2% to 1.5%. V gene TRBV5-1 combines with J gene TRBJ1-6; D gene unclear. This clonotype originated in a man older than 75 with acute or convalescent COVID-19. The source material was peripheral blood. CDR3: CASSPWQEDSPLHF. The CDR3 DNA sequence: TGCGCCAGCAGTCCCTGGCAGGAAGATTCACCCCTCCACTTT.